The entry that follows covers one T cell receptor beta chain sequence. This clonotype is a singleton in its sample. Its antigen target is currently unknown. One base away there is no much larger clone; base qualities are not given. CDR3 length: 16 amino acids, cysteine to phenylalanine. Only CDR3 DNA is held: 48 bases, read in frame from base 1. The germline V and J ends show losses of 6 bases and 3 bases respectively, and no gene match explains 11 bases of the junction. In the germline V gene, CDR1 corresponds to SNHLY and CDR2 to FYNNEI. This sample is drawn from a study of blood T cells in healthy people across ages (dated by TCRdb to the mid-2010s). Some background on the complete study: In model experiments, template switching captured roughly one uniquely barcoded TCR beta cDNA molecule for every two T cells. The study measured age-related changes in TCR beta repertoire diversity using deep sequencing normalized with unique cDNA molecular identifiers. The donors were divided into four age groups: young (average around 16 years), middle-aged (over 35), aged (about 62) and long-lived (about 79). Donors of different ages were randomly distributed across sequencing lanes to avoid experimental bias. The study analyzed two additional independent replicas of 1 million unique cDNA reads from the same blood draw for two donors, one aged 18 to 30 and one aged 80 or older.

The research as a whole found: Observed TCR beta diversity correlated strongly with the percentage of naive T cells measured by flow cytometry. Because donor CMV infection status was unknown, age-related changes in expanded clonotypes were potentially confounded. Because profiling used bulk unsorted PBMCs, naive and antigen-experienced compartments could not be compared conclusively. Total diversity estimates from one million sequenced T cells were considered lower bounds and underestimates. Observed TCR beta diversity per million T cells fell roughly linearly with age, and a significant reduction was already apparent by age roughly 40. Compared with the aged group, more naive CD4+ T cells, fewer expanded clones and increased TCR diversity were shown by the long-lived group, suggesting age selection.

Systemically healthy Caucasian individuals from Russia, some 38 in total and aged roughly 6 to 95 years, were included as donors. Each donor gave roughly 9.5 milliliters of peripheral blood, collected into EDTA-treated Vacutainer tubes. Ficoll-Paque density-gradient centrifugation was used to isolate PBMCs, with at least 6.5 million per sample. Total RNA was extracted from PBMCs with Trizol reagent, with at least 6 micrograms obtained per sample. For every donor, an aliquot of PBMCs went through flow cytometry to measure the percentages of naive CD45RAhigh/CD27high T cells. The receptor library was made with 5' RACE. The instrument given in TCRdb is Illumina HiSeq 2500. The second PCR ran for about 7 to 11 cycles and used a J-beta primer mix along with a sample-barcoded 5' primer. A unique molecular identifier was introduced onto each TCR beta cDNA molecule by a template-switch 5' adaptor carrying 12 random nucleotides. At least 2.5 million CDR3-containing paired-end reads were obtained from each sample. All of the RNA was converted into first-strand cDNA using the Mint cDNA synthesis kit, with a TRBC-specific oligonucleotide serving as the primer. All cDNA was treated with uracil-DNA glycosylase and then went through a first 18-cycle PCR with the universal primers M1SS and BC2_uni_R. From the authors' description of their analysis: For normalization, 1 million high-quality reads, each with a distinct molecular identifier, were randomly selected from each sample. Instead of being binned into consensus sequences, reads that shared molecular identifiers were thrown out. CDR3 identification, clonotype clustering and error correction used MiTCR with a Q25 quality threshold and the strictest error-elimination algorithm. A nonparametric unseen species model with Euler transformation was used to estimate lower-bound total TCR beta diversity. The public sequencing data were trimmed at Q25 with fastp and processed into clonotypes with MiXCR by TCRdb, which kept only in-frame beta chains. One record per CDR3 amino acid sequence lists the most common genes and DNA. The V and J calls and clone size come from TCRdb's table, not from the authors' own analysis. The sample table shows under 2,000,000 distinct CDR3 sequences, and around 48% are seen once. The ten largest make up more than 2% of the sample.

The clonotype comes from a woman aged 40 to 50 in good health. Input material: blood. The chain is encoded by TRBV2 joined to TRBJ2-1, and 7 junction bases match TRBD2. The DNA sequence reads TGTGCCAGCAGACCCGAAAAGCGGGGACTCTACAATGAGCAGTTCTTC. Its protein reads: CASRPEKRGLYNEQFF.